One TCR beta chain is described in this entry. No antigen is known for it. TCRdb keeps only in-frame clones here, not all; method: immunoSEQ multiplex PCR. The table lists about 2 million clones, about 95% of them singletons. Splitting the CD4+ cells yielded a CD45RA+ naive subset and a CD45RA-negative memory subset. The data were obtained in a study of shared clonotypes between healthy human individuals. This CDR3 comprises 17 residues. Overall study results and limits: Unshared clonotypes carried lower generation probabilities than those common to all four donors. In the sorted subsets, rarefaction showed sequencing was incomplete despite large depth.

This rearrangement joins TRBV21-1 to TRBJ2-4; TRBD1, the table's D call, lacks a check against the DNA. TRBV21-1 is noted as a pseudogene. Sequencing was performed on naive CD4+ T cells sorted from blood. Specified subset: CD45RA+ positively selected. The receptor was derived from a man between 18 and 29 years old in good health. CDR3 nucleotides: TGTGCCAGCAGCGGTGGACAGGCGTCTCTAGCCAAAAACATTCAGTACTTC. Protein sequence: CASSGGQASLAKNIQYF.